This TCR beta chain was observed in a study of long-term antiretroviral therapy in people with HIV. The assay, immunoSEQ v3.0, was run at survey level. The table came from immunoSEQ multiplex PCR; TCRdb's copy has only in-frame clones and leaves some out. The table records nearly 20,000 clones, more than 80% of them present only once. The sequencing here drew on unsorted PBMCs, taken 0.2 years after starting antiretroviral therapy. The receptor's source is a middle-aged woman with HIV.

The CDR3 DNA follows: TGTGCCAGCAGTGAAGCGTTAGTTGACAGCTATAGCAATCAGCCCCAGCATTTT. Its translation: CASSEALVDSYSNQPQHF. The chain couples TRBV2 to TRBJ1-5; D is perhaps TRBD1 (5 bases). This CDR3 has 18 residues. Trimming cost V 0 bases and J 0 bases, with 15 bases left between them. Germline loops: CDR1 SNHLY, CDR2 FYNNEI.